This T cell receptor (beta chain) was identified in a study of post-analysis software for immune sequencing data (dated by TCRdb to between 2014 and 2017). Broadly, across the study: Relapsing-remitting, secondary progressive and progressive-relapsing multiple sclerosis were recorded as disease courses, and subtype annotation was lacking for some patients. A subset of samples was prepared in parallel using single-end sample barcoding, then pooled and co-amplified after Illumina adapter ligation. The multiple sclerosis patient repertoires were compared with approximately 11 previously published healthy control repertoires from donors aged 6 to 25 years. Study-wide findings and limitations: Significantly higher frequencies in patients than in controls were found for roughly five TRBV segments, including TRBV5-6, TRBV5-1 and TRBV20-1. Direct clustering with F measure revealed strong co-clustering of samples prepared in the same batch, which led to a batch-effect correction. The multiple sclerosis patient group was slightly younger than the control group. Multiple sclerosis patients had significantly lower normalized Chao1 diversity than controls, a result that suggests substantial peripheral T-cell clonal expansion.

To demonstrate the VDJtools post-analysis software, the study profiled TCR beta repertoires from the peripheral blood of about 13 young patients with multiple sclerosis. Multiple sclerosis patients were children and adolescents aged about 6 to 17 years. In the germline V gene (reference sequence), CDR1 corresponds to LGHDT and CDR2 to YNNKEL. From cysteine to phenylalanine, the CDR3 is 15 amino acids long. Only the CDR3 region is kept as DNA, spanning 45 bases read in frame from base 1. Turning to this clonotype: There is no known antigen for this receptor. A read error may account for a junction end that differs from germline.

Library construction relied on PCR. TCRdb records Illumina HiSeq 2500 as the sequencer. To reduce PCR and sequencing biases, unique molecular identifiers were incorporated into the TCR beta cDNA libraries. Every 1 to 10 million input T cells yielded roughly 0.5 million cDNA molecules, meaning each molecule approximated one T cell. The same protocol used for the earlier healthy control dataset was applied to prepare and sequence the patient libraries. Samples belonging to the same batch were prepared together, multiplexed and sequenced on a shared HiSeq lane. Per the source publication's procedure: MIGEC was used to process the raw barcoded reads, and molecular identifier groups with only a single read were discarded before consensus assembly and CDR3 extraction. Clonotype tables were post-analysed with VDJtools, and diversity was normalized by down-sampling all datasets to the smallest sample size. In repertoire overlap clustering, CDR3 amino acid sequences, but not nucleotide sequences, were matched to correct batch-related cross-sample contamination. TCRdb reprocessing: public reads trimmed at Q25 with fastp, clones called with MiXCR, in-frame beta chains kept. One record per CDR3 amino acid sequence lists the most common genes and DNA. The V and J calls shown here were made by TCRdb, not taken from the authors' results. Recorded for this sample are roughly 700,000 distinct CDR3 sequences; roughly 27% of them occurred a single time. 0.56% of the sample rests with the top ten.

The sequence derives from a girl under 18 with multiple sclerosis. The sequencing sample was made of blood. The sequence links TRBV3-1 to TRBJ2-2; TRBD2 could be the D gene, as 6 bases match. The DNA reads TGTGCCGGCAGCCAAGGAAGACTAGGGATCCCGGAGCTGTTTTTT. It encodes CAGSQGRLGIPELFF.